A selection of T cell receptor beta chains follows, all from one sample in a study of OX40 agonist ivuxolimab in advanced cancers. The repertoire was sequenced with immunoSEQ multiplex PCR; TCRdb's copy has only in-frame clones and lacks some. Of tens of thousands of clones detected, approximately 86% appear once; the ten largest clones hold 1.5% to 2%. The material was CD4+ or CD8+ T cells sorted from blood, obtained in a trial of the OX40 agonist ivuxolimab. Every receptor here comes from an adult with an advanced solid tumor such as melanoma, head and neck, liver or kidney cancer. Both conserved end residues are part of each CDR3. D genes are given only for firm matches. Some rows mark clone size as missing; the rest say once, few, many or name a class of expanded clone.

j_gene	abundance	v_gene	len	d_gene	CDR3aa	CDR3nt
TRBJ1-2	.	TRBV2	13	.	CASSNPGGYGYTF	TGTGCCAGCAGTAACCCCGGGGGCTATGGCTACACCTTC
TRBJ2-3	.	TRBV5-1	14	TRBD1	CASSLGDRVSTQYF	TGCGCCAGCAGCTTGGGAGACAGGGTCTCTACGCAGTATTTT
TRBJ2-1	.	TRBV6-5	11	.	CASSRGEEQFF	TGTGCCAGCAGCAGAGGTGAAGAGCAGTTCTTC
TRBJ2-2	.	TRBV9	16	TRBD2	CASTGTSAPNTGELFF	TGTGCCAGCACGGGGACTAGCGCGCCGAACACCGGGGAGCTGTTTTTT
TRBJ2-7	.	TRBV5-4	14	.	CASSPGPPVGEQYF	TGTGCCAGCAGCCCCGGACCACCGGTGGGGGAGCAGTACTTC
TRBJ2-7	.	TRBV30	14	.	CAWSAGHWSYEQYF	TGTGCCTGGAGTGCGGGACACTGGTCCTACGAGCAGTACTTC
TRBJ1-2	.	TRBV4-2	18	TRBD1	CASSQPGTGGIANYGYTF	TGTGCCAGCAGCCAACCCGGGACAGGGGGTATAGCTAACTATGGCTACACCTTC
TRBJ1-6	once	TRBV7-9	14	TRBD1	CASSQQGGNSPLHF	TGTGCCAGCAGCCAACAGGGGGGGAATTCACCCCTCCACTTT
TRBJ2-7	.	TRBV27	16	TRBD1	CASRRAPTGGSGEQYF	TGTGCCAGCAGAAGGGCCCCGACAGGGGGGTCTGGGGAGCAGTACTTC
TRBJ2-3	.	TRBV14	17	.	CASSQYSKLTSTDTQYF	TGTGCCAGCAGCCAGTACAGCAAATTAACTAGCACAGATACGCAGTATTTT
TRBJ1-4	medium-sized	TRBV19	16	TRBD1	CASSTGTGATNEKLFF	TGTGCCAGTAGTACAGGGACAGGGGCAACTAATGAAAAACTGTTTTTT
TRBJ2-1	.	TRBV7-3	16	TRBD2	CASSPGSGGSYNEQFF	TGTGCCAGCAGCCCAGGTAGCGGGGGGTCTTACAATGAGCAGTTCTTC
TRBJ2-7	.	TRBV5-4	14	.	CASSLGTVGDEQYF	TGTGCCAGCAGCTTGGGGACTGTCGGGGACGAGCAGTACTTC
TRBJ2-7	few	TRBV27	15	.	CASSYQTTGIGEQYF	TGTGCCAGCAGTTACCAGACCACGGGGATCGGCGAGCAGTACTTC